These 31 T cell receptor beta chains originate from one sample sequenced in a study of blood T cell repertoires in COVID-19. Generated by immunoSEQ multiplex PCR, the TCRdb table keeps only in-frame clones and is missing some. The repertoire holds fewer than 250,000 clones, 65% to 85% seen once, with less than 6.5% in the top ten. Material: peripheral blood. The receptors come from a human donor in a cohort sampled during active COVID-19.

The chain employs TRBV7-9 and TRBJ1-2; TRBD1 aligns across 8 bases. From germline, CDR1 is SEHNR and CDR2 FQNEAQ (reference sequence). With 4 bases clipped from V and 5 bases from J, the junction kept 3 bases outside the gene matches. The CDR3 length is 13 residues. The CDR3 protein is CASSSRQGYGYTF. The CDR3 region has the DNA TGTGCCAGCAGCTCCCGACAGGGGTATGGCTACACCTTC.

The chain links TRBV9 to TRBJ2-3; unclear D gene. Trimming removed 0 bases at V and 4 bases at J, with 6 bases between. CDR3 length: 13 amino acids. Germline V CDR1 and CDR2: SGDLS, YYNGEE. The CDR3 spells CASSVVEADTQYF. In nucleotides, the CDR3 is TGTGCCAGCAGCGTAGTAGAAGCAGATACGCAGTATTTT. Combining the CDR3 with reference TRBV9 and TRBJ2-3 gives the whole variable domain DSGVTQTPKHLITATGQRVTLRCSPRSGDLSVYWYQQSLDQGLQFLIQYYNGEERAKGNILERFSAQQFPDLHSELNLSSLELGDSALYFCASSVVEADTQYFGPGTRLTVL.

This clone appeared once. The chain joins TRBV13 to TRBJ1-4; tentatively, D is TRBD1 (6 bases). Germline CDR1 and CDR2: PRHDT and FYEKMQ (reference sequence). This CDR3 is built from 13 residues. V was trimmed by 5 bases and J by 7 bases, leaving 11 bases between them. The CDR3 region has the DNA TGTGCCAGCAGCCTTGGGACATTTGAAAAACTGTTTTTT. This translates into CASSLGTFEKLFF.

The chain employs TRBV12-3 or TRBV12-4 and TRBJ2-7; 8 nucleotides line up with TRBD1. V gave up 6 bases and J gave up 5 bases; unmatched junction bases: 3. The CDR3 runs to 12 residues. This CDR3 reads CASRTGDNEQYF. The DNA of the CDR3 is TGTGCCAGCAGGACAGGGGACAACGAGCAGTACTTC.

In DNA form, the CDR3 reads TGTGCCAGCAGTTTTTCGGGGGGGCTTGCCAAAAACATTCAGTACTTC. This sequence encodes CASSFSGGLAKNIQYF. The rearrangement links TRBV28 to TRBJ2-4; 8 bases map to TRBD2. Per germline, CDR1 MDHEN and CDR2 SYDVKM. The CDR3 covers 16 residues. The trim removed 3 bases at V and 1 base at J, leaving 5 bases unmatched.

This clone has more than one count but fewer than ten. V gene TRBV7-2 combines with J gene TRBJ1-2; D not resolved. Germline V gives CDR1 SGHTA, CDR2 FQGNSA. V lost 1 base, J lost 4 bases, and 13 bases lay in between. This CDR3 region has 15 residues. This chain's CDR3 is CASSLDKGRGYGYTF. The DNA of the CDR3 is TGTGCCAGCAGCTTAGATAAGGGCCGGGGCTATGGCTACACCTTC. Drawing the rest from reference TRBV7-2 and TRBJ1-2, the complete variable domain is GAGVSQSPSNKVTEKGKDVELRCDPISGHTALYWYRQSLGQGLEFLIYFQGNSAPDKSGLPSDRFSAERTGGSVSTLTIQRTQQEDSAVYLCASSLDKGRGYGYTFGSGTRLTVV.

V and J are TRBV28 and TRBJ2-1, with 10 bases that match TRBD2. The CDR3 is made up of 14 amino acids. V lost 9 bases, J lost 4 bases, and 6 bases stayed unmatched. Germline values: CDR1 MDHEN, CDR2 SYDVKM. CDR3 nucleotide sequence: TGTGCCAGTGTCGTTAGCGGGAGGTACAATGAGCAGTTCTTC. Translation gives CASVVSGRYNEQFF.

The rearrangement joins TRBV27 to TRBJ2-5; 12 bases line up with TRBD2. With V trimmed by 5 bases and J by 3 bases, 4 bases remained unmatched. Germline V gene sequence: CDR1 MNHEY, CDR2 SMNVEV (reference sequence). There are 15 residues in the CDR3. CDR3 sequence: CASSPASGGEETQYF. CDR3 coding DNA: TGTGCCAGCAGTCCGGCTAGCGGGGGGGAAGAGACCCAGTACTTC.

The V call is TRBV28, the J call TRBJ2-5, with 9 positions matching TRBD2. Germline CDR1 and CDR2: MDHEN and SYDVKM. The CDR3 is 16 amino acids. The J segment lost 5 bases and the V segment lost 1 base, leaving 8 bases of the junction unmatched. CDR3 nucleotides: TGTGCCAGCAGTTTATCTGGGACTAGCTTCTCGGAGACCCAGTACTTC. It codes for CASSLSGTSFSETQYF.

The chain is built from TRBV3-1 (or the pseudogene TRBV3-2) and TRBJ1-2; the D gene is possibly TRBD1 (5 bases). V was shortened by 1 base and J by 7 bases, with 13 bases between the two germline ends. The germline gives CDR1 LGHDT, CDR2 YNNKEL (reference sequence). The CDR3 contains 14 residues. The CDR3 DNA sequence: TGTGCCAGCAGCCAAGTGGGGCAGGGCACTGGCTACACCTTC. Translating it yields CASSQVGQGTGYTF.

The CDR3 sequence is CASGLVRLAGGSTDTQYF. CDR3 DNA: TGTGCTAGTGGTTTGGTACGTTTAGCGGGGGGGAGCACAGATACGCAGTATTTT. The chain is built from TRBV12-5 and TRBJ2-3, with 11 bases that match TRBD2. Germline trimming cut 0 bases from V and 0 bases from J; bases unmatched to any gene: 5. Germline V gives CDR1 LGHNT, CDR2 FRNRAP. The CDR3 has 18 residues.

The chain has TRBV28 and TRBJ1-5, with TRBD1 matching 8 bases. The CDR3 spans 14 residues. V shed 6 bases, J shed 8 bases, and the junction held 9 bases outside the gene matches. The germline gives CDR1 MDHEN, CDR2 SYDVKM. The CDR3 region has the DNA TGTGCCAGCAGCCTGACAGGGGCGAGAGAGCCCCAGCATTTT. Translation gives CASSLTGAREPQHF.

The chain links TRBV4-1 to TRBJ2-7; 14 nucleotides align to TRBD2. Germline trimming cut 6 bases from V and 4 bases from J; bases unmatched to any gene: 11. CDR1 is MGHRA and CDR2 is YSYEKL in the germline V gene. This CDR3 is built from 17 residues. CDR3 loop: CASSQFSGTSGRYEQYF. The CDR3 DNA sequence: TGCGCCAGCAGTCAATTCTCCGGGACTAGCGGGAGATACGAGCAGTACTTC.

The chain uses TRBV7-9 and TRBJ2-1; 13 bases line up with TRBD2. In germline, CDR1 is SEHNR, CDR2 FQNEAQ (reference sequence). The CDR3 contains 16 residues. V lost 5 bases and J lost 5; bases outside the gene matches: 6. CDR3: CASSPRGTSGNNEQFF. CDR3 in DNA: TGTGCCAGCAGCCCAAGGGGGACTAGCGGGAACAATGAGCAGTTCTTC.

The gene calls are TRBV29-1 and TRBJ1-1; tentatively, D is TRBD1 (5 bases). Germline-derived CDR1 and CDR2 are SQVTM and ANQGSEA. The CDR3 has 15 residues. Between the trimmed V and J ends, which lost 4 bases and 1 base, there was a span of 16 bases. CDR3: CSVVGRRLGNTEAFF. The CDR3 DNA sequence: TGCAGCGTTGTGGGGCGTAGGTTGGGGAACACTGAAGCTTTCTTT.

The chain carries TRBV2 and TRBJ1-6, with TRBD1 identical over 8 bases. The CDR3 consists of 13 residues. V was clipped by 6 bases and J by 8 bases; unmatched bases: 3. In germline, CDR1 is SNHLY, CDR2 FYNNEI. The CDR3: CASRDREDSPLHF. In DNA form, the CDR3 reads TGTGCCAGCAGGGACAGGGAAGATTCACCCCTCCACTTT.

Remarks on this clone: Mismatch with germline at one junction end may stem from a read error. V and J are TRBV29-1 and TRBJ1-2; a weak D match, TRBD1 (5 bases). CDR3 length: 10 amino acids. Germline V gene data show CDR1 as SQVTM and CDR2 as ANQGSEA. CDR3 in amino acids: CSVFMLGAFF. CDR3 nucleotides: TGCAGCGTCTTCATGTTAGGGGCATTCTTC.

This clone was observed many times. The rearrangement links TRBV7-8 to TRBJ1-1; D possibly corresponds to TRBD1 (5 bases). Germline loops: CDR1 SGHVS, CDR2 FQNEAQ. The CDR3 consists of 18 residues. Trimming pared 4 bases from V and 3 bases from J, leaving 24 bases between. As DNA, the CDR3 is TGTGCCAGCAGCTCAGGACAAACAGAGGCCCTAATGTACACTGAAGCTTTCTTT. This encodes CASSSGQTEALMYTEAFF.

This clone has only one observation. The chain couples TRBV3-1 (or the pseudogene TRBV3-2) to TRBJ2-1, with unresolved D. The CDR3 extends over 14 amino acids. With 0 bases removed from V and 5 bases from J, the gap between germline ends came to 8 bases. In germline, CDR1 is LGHDT, CDR2 YNNKEL (reference sequence). CDR3 DNA sequence: TGTGCCAGCAGCCAAGATATACGGGACAATGAGCAGTTCTTC. Amino acid sequence: CASSQDIRDNEQFF.

The J gene is TRBJ2-1, the V gene TRBV3-1 (or the pseudogene TRBV3-2); 11 nucleotides agree with TRBD1. The length of the CDR3 is 15 residues. CDR1 and CDR2 from the germline V gene are LGHDT and YNNKEL (reference sequence). With V trimmed by 5 bases and J by 4 bases, 4 bases remained unmatched. The CDR3 bases are TGTGCCAGCAGCGCAGGGACAGGGGGTTACAATGAGCAGTTCTTC. Encoded protein: CASSAGTGGYNEQFF.

This chain connects TRBV28 to TRBJ2-7; 11 bases fit TRBD2. The trim removed 6 bases at V and 2 bases at J, leaving 3 bases unmatched. The V gene's germline CDR1 is MDHEN and CDR2 SYDVKM. This CDR3 is 14 amino acids long. CDR3 nucleotides: TGTGCCAGCAGACTAGCGGGAGCCCCCTACGAGCAGTACTTC. Translation gives CASRLAGAPYEQYF.

The chain carries TRBV5-1 and TRBJ1-1; TRBD1 might be the D (6 bases). V was cut by 4 bases and J by 1 base, with 11 bases left in between. CDR1 is SGHRS, CDR2 YFSETQ, per germline. The CDR3 is made up of 14 amino acids. Here the CDR3 reads CASSELTGNTEAFF. CDR3 DNA sequence: TGCGCCAGCAGCGAGTTGACAGGGAACACTGAAGCTTTCTTT.

The V and J genes are TRBV5-1 and TRBJ2-5, with D possibly TRBD1 on 5 matching bases. The CDR3 has 15 amino acids. Trimming took 1 base from V and 2 from J, leaving 12 bases between them. In germline, CDR1 is SGHRS, CDR2 YFSETQ. CDR3 in DNA: TGCGCCAGCAGCTTGACTACAGGAAGACAAGAGACCCAGTACTTC. This codes for CASSLTTGRQETQYF.

At least ten counts were recorded for this clone. In DNA, the CDR3 is TGTGCCAGCAGCCCCCGGGACACCGGATATGGCTACACCTTC. Translating gives CASSPRDTGYGYTF. The chain links TRBV5-4 to TRBJ1-2; a weak D match, TRBD1 (6 bases). This CDR3 contains 14 residues. Trimming left V 4 bases short and J 5 bases short, with 15 bases between. Germline V gives CDR1 SGHNT, CDR2 YYREEE (reference sequence).

The chain uses TRBV6-2 or TRBV6-3 and TRBJ2-2, with 9 bases fitting TRBD2. V lost 2 bases to trimming and J lost 5 bases; unmatched junction nucleotides: 12. The CDR3 sequence is 18 residues long. Germline CDR1 is MNHEY and CDR2 is SVGEGT. CDR3 DNA: TGTGCCAGCAGTTACCAATTGGCGGGAGGGCCGTTGACCGGGGAGCTGTTTTTT. It is translated as CASSYQLAGGPLTGELFF.

In DNA, the CDR3 is TGTGCCAGCAGCACTGACAGGTCCTACGAGCAGTACTTC. Translated: CASSTDRSYEQYF. V usage is TRBV5-4 and J usage is TRBJ2-7; D is perhaps TRBD1 (6 bases). The V gene's germline CDR1 is SGHNT and CDR2 YYREEE (reference sequence). Trimming removed 4 bases at V and 1 base at J, with 9 bases between. This CDR3 contains 13 residues.

This clone was counted a few times. This sequence joins TRBV7-9 and TRBJ2-3; 8 nucleotides match TRBD2. The ends lost 1 base at V and 5 bases at J; junction bases unmatched: 8. This CDR3 region has 16 residues. In germline, CDR1 is SEHNR, CDR2 FQNEAQ (reference sequence). CDR3 sequence: CASSLVSGGQGDTQYF. The DNA of the CDR3 is TGTGCCAGCAGCTTAGTGTCGGGAGGGCAGGGAGATACGCAGTATTTT.

The rearrangement uses TRBV6-1 and TRBJ1-6, with D maybe TRBD1 (6 bases). The CDR3 is 13 residues long. Germline V CDR1 and CDR2: MNHNS, SASEGT. Trimming cost V 1 base and J 8 bases, with 6 bases left between them. CDR3 in amino acids: CASSEDRDSPLHF. The CDR3 DNA is TGTGCCAGCAGTGAAGACAGGGATTCACCCCTCCACTTT.

The J gene is TRBJ2-7, the V gene TRBV30; tentative D call: TRBD1 (5 bases). V gave up 2 bases and J gave up 4 bases, with 12 bases separating them. The CDR3 extends over 13 amino acids. The germline V gene encodes CDR1 GTSNPN and CDR2 SVGIG (reference sequence). The CDR3 nucleotides are TGTGCCTGGAGTCGGTCAGGGTGGTACGAGCAGTACTTC. Residues: CAWSRSGWYEQYF.

A remark on this clone: At one of its ends the junction is not consistent with the germline gene, which may arise from a read error. The chain links TRBV7-7 to TRBJ2-1, with 9 bases fitting TRBD2. The length of the CDR3 is 15 residues. From germline, CDR1 is SSHAT and CDR2 FNYEAQ (reference sequence). CDR3 in amino acids: CASSLGSGSGNEQFF. The CDR3 DNA sequence: TGTGCTAGCAGCTTAGGTAGCGGGAGTGGAAATGAGCAGTTCTTC.

Points on this clone: This CDR3 is also generated by other DNA sequences in the sample. The rearrangement uses TRBV2 and TRBJ1-5; TRBD1 might be the D (6 bases). Trimming took 6 bases from V and 4 from J, leaving 7 bases between them. This CDR3 has 12 amino acids. Per the germline V gene, CDR1 is SNHLY and CDR2 is FYNNEI. This CDR3 is CASRDSNQPQHF. The CDR3 DNA reads as TGTGCCAGCAGGGACAGTAATCAGCCCCAGCATTTT.